The next 25 T cell receptor beta chains were all read from a single sample in a study of shared clonotypes between healthy human individuals. The assay was immunoSEQ multiplex PCR, and TCRdb's table has in-frame clones only and misses some. The sample has about 2 million clones; about 95% are singletons. CD45RO negativity and positive selection for CCR7 defined naive CD8 cells, a population that excluded terminally differentiated effector memory CD45RA+ cells. Sequencing was done on a sample of naive CD8+ T cells sorted from blood. The receptor source for this set is a man in his late teens or twenties in good health.

The chain is built from TRBV9 and TRBJ2-3, with no clear D. Germline CDR1 SGDLS, CDR2 YYNGEE. V lost 4 bases to trimming and J lost 5 bases, with 11 bases between them. This CDR3 region has 13 residues. CDR3 in amino acids: CASSSPMGDTQYF. CDR3 coding DNA: TGTGCCAGCAGCTCCCCTATGGGAGATACGCAGTATTTT.

The chain recombines TRBV7-9 with TRBJ1-5, with TRBD1 identical over 7 bases. Germline V gene sequence: CDR1 SEHNR, CDR2 FQNEAQ (reference sequence). V gave up 10 bases and J gave up 6 bases; unmatched junction bases: 6. The CDR3 sequence is 12 residues long. In nucleotides, the CDR3 is TGTGCCATCGACAGGGATGGTCAGCCCCAGCATTTT. It yields the protein CAIDRDGQPQHF. The full variable domain, rest sourced from reference TRBV7-9 and TRBJ1-5, is DTGVSQNPRHKITKRGQNVTFRCDPISEHNRLYWYRQTLGQGPEFLTYFQNEAQLEKSRLLSDRFSAERPKGSFSTLEIQRTEQGDSAMYLCAIDRDGQPQHFGDGTRLSIL.

The V and J genes are TRBV7-6 and TRBJ2-1; 12 positions agree with TRBD2. Germline V lookup: CDR1 SGHVS, CDR2 FNYEAQ. The CDR3 is 17 residues long. V lost 2 bases, J lost 7 bases, and 9 bases stayed unmatched. CDR3: CASSLNLAGGPSNEQFF. The DNA of the CDR3 is TGTGCCAGCAGCTTAAACCTAGCGGGAGGGCCTTCGAATGAGCAGTTCTTC.

The rearrangement uses TRBV19 and TRBJ2-5; D is ambiguous. The CDR3 runs to 15 residues. CDR1 is LNHDA and CDR2 is SQIVND in the germline V gene (reference sequence). V dropped 5 bases and J dropped 1 base, with 14 bases sitting between them. The CDR3 reads CASSPFDSFQETQYF. Here the CDR3 DNA reads TGTGCCAGTAGTCCCTTCGACTCTTTCCAAGAGACCCAGTACTTC.

This clone was seen a single time. V usage is TRBV28 and J usage is TRBJ2-7, with D tentatively TRBD2 (7 bases). CDR3 length: 12 amino acids. Germline V gene data show CDR1 as MDHEN and CDR2 as SYDVKM. The V gene lost 6 bases and the J gene lost 6 bases, with 12 bases spanning the gap. The CDR3 loop reads CASRVGGGEQYF. Here the CDR3 DNA reads TGTGCCAGCAGGGTAGGGGGGGGCGAGCAGTACTTC.

V is TRBV27 and J is TRBJ1-2; the D gene is possibly TRBD1 (6 bases). The CDR3 runs to 17 residues. With 6 bases removed from V and 5 bases from J, the gap between germline ends came to 25 bases. Germline V lookup: CDR1 MNHEY, CDR2 SMNVEV (reference sequence). CDR3 sequence: CASSPLKAAGGEYGYTF. The CDR3 coding sequence is TGTGCCAGCAGCCCTTTAAAGGCTGCGGGGGGCGAGTATGGCTACACCTTC.

For this clone: The same CDR3 is also encoded by other DNA sequences in this sample. V and J are TRBV5-4 and TRBJ2-7; D is perhaps TRBD2 (6 bases). V lost 4 bases and J lost 3, with 8 bases in between. CDR1 and CDR2 (germline): SGHNT, YYREEE (reference sequence). The CDR3 covers 12 residues. Here the CDR3 reads CASSLSGYEQYF. CDR3 coding DNA: TGTGCCAGCAGCCTTAGCGGCTACGAGCAGTACTTC.

The chain has TRBV7-9 and TRBJ2-7; 9 nucleotides align to TRBD2. Germline lookup yields CDR1 SEHNR and CDR2 FQNEAQ (reference sequence). V gave up 5 bases and J gave up 3 bases; unmatched junction bases: 11. This CDR3 contains 16 residues. The CDR3: CASSLSSGGRDYEQYF. The CDR3 DNA reads as TGTGCCAGCAGCCTCTCCTCCGGCGGGAGGGACTACGAGCAGTACTTC.

This chain links TRBV5-8 with TRBJ2-7, with D maybe TRBD2 (5 bases). Trimming removed 3 bases at V and 3 bases at J, with 19 bases between. CDR1 SGHTS and CDR2 YDEGEE come from the germline V gene. The CDR3 is 16 amino acids. This chain's CDR3 is CASSYPPRELVYEQYF. The DNA for the CDR3 is TGTGCCAGCAGCTACCCCCCGAGGGAGCTCGTCTACGAGCAGTACTTC.

This chain connects TRBV6-5 to TRBJ1-1; tentatively, D is TRBD1 (6 bases). Trimming took 7 bases from V and 5 from J, leaving 17 bases between them. CDR1 is MNHEY, CDR2 SVGAGI, per germline. The CDR3 has 14 amino acids. The CDR3 loop is CASTPGAGVTEAFF. The DNA of the CDR3 is TGTGCCAGCACCCCCGGCGCAGGGGTTACTGAAGCTTTCTTT.

The chain employs TRBV19 and TRBJ1-6; D perhaps matches TRBD1 (5 bases). The CDR3 contains 14 residues. The germline V gene encodes CDR1 LNHDA and CDR2 SQIVND (reference sequence). With 5 bases removed from V and 7 bases from J, the gap between germline ends came to 12 bases. CDR3: CASSLGEGNSPLHF. CDR3 sequence (DNA): TGTGCCAGTAGTTTAGGGGAGGGGAATTCACCCCTCCACTTT.

This chain links TRBV5-1 with TRBJ1-1; tentative D call: TRBD1 (5 bases). In germline, CDR1 is SGHRS, CDR2 YFSETQ. The CDR3 spans 16 residues. The V gene lost 0 bases and the J gene lost 1 base, with 13 bases spanning the gap. The CDR3 region has the DNA TGCGCCAGCAGCTTGGCAGGGTCAGGGAGGAACACTGAAGCTTTCTTT. Its translation is CASSLAGSGRNTEAFF.

A word on this clone: This sample also contains other DNA sequences that code for the same CDR3. The genes are TRBV29-1 and TRBJ2-7; D unresolved. Germline V gene lookup returns CDR1 SQVTM and CDR2 ANQGSEA. V was shortened by 4 bases and J by 0 bases, with 7 bases between the two germline ends. This CDR3 is 12 amino acids long. The CDR3 DNA reads as TGCAGCGTTGCCACGAGCTCCTACGAGCAGTACTTC. Its translation is CSVATSSYEQYF.

Concerning this clone itself: The sample has other DNA sequences that encode this CDR3 too. This chain joins TRBV5-5 and TRBJ2-7; 9 bases agree with TRBD2. V lost 0 bases, J lost 3 bases, and 4 bases stayed unmatched. Germline V gives CDR1 SGHKS, CDR2 YYEKEE (reference sequence). The CDR3 is 15 amino acids. The CDR3 loop is CASSLGLAANYEQYF. CDR3 nucleotide sequence: TGTGCCAGCAGCTTGGGACTAGCGGCCAACTACGAGCAGTACTTC.

The gene calls are TRBV10-3 and TRBJ2-7, with D perhaps matching TRBD2 (5 bases). Per the germline V gene, CDR1 is ENHRY and CDR2 is SYGVKD. V shed 8 bases and J shed 0 bases, with 11 bases lying between them. The CDR3 has 13 residues. The CDR3 sequence: CAIGAESSYEQYF. As DNA, the CDR3 is TGTGCCATCGGAGCGGAGAGCTCCTACGAGCAGTACTTC.

This rearrangement joins TRBV19 to TRBJ2-7; perhaps TRBD2 as D (5 bases). The V gene lost 5 bases and the J gene lost 3 bases, with 11 bases spanning the gap. Germline-derived CDR1 and CDR2 are LNHDA and SQIVND (reference sequence). The CDR3 loop spans 13 amino acids. As DNA, the CDR3 is TGTGCCAGTAGTCCCCAACTAGACTACGAGCAGTACTTC. Translating it yields CASSPQLDYEQYF.

The V gene is TRBV30, the J gene TRBJ2-2; the match to TRBD2 covers 12 bases. This CDR3 spans 16 amino acids. Unmatched junction bases numbered 2, after V lost 2 bases and J lost 1 base. Germline lookup yields CDR1 GTSNPN and CDR2 SVGIG (reference sequence). CDR3 nucleotide sequence: TGTGCCTGGAGTCCGGGACTAGCGGGGAACACCGGGGAGCTGTTTTTT. It codes for CAWSPGLAGNTGELFF.

V is TRBV9 and J is TRBJ2-4, with a possible D match to TRBD2 (6 bases). The germline V gene has CDR1 SGDLS and CDR2 YYNGEE. The length of the CDR3 is 18 residues. With 0 bases removed from V and 1 base from J, the gap between germline ends came to 17 bases. The DNA for the CDR3 is TGTGCCAGCAGCGTAGCGGGGGACTTCGTGATGGCCAAAAACATTCAGTACTTC. Protein sequence: CASSVAGDFVMAKNIQYF.

The V gene is TRBV9, the J gene TRBJ2-1; D may match TRBD1 or TRBD2 (5 bases each). V was clipped by 4 bases and J by 10 bases, with 18 bases between them. The CDR3 loop spans 14 amino acids. CDR1 and CDR2 (germline): SGDLS, YYNGEE. CDR3: CASSHRTEVREQFF. The CDR3, as DNA: TGTGCCAGCAGCCACAGGACGGAGGTCAGGGAGCAGTTCTTC.

The chain couples TRBV5-6 to TRBJ2-7; maybe TRBD2 (6 bases). CDR3 size: 14 residues. Germline CDR1 is SGHDT and CDR2 is YYEEEE. V was clipped by 4 bases and J by 3 bases, with 14 bases between them. The CDR3 reads CASSRGGADYEQYF. In nucleotides, the CDR3 is TGTGCCAGCAGCCGCGGAGGGGCGGACTACGAGCAGTACTTC.

This chain joins TRBV27 and TRBJ1-5; D is perhaps TRBD1 (5 bases). V lost 5 bases and J lost 5, with 10 bases in between. The CDR3 is 13 amino acids. Germline V gene sequence: CDR1 MNHEY, CDR2 SMNVEV (reference sequence). CDR3 in amino acids: CASSATGHQPQHF. CDR3 nucleotide sequence: TGTGCCAGCAGTGCCACGGGGCATCAGCCCCAGCATTTT.

This chain uses TRBV7-9 with TRBJ2-5, with 12 positions matching TRBD2. Germline assignment: CDR1 SEHNR and CDR2 FQNEAQ (reference sequence). V trimming: 5 bases; J trimming: 4 bases; junction bases outside the gene matches: 5. The CDR3 runs 15 residues. CDR3 DNA: TGTGCCAGCAGCCCCGCTAGCGGGGGGGCAGAGACCCAGTACTTC. Translating it yields CASSPASGGAETQYF.

In nucleotides, the CDR3 is TGTGCCAGCAGTTTATTGGGGGGCCCTGAGCAGTTCTTC. Encoded protein: CASSLLGGPEQFF. The rearrangement uses TRBV28 and TRBJ2-1; either TRBD1 or TRBD2 may supply D (6 bases each). Germline V gene lookup returns CDR1 MDHEN and CDR2 SYDVKM. V was clipped by 1 base and J by 9 bases, with 10 bases between them. CDR3 size: 13 residues.

The chain uses TRBV7-8 and TRBJ2-5; 11 nucleotides line up with TRBD2. Germline-derived CDR1 and CDR2 are SGHVS and FQNEAQ. This CDR3 is 18 amino acids long. Germline trimming cut 2 bases from V and 1 base from J; bases unmatched to any gene: 9. The CDR3 nucleotides are TGTGCCAGCAGCTTACCGCTAGCGGGGGGTTTCCCCCAAGAGACCCAGTACTTC. Its protein product is CASSLPLAGGFPQETQYF.

The J gene is TRBJ2-5, the V gene TRBV7-9; D is undetermined. The CDR3 is 14 residues long. Germline V gene data show CDR1 as SEHNR and CDR2 as FQNEAQ (reference sequence). The V end lost 4 bases, the J end lost 4 bases, and 13 bases lay between the germline ends. The CDR3 bases are TGTGCCAGCAGCTACCCTATTAGACCAGAGACCCAGTACTTC. Its protein is CASSYPIRPETQYF.